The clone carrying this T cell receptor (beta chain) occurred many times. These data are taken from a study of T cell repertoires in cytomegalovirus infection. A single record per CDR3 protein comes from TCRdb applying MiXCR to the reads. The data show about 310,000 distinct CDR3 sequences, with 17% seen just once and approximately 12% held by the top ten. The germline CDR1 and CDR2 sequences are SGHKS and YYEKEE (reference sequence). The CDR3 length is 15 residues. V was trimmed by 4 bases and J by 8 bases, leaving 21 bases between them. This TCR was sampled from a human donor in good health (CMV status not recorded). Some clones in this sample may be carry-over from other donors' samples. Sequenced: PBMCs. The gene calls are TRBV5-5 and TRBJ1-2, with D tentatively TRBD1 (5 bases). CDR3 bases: TGTGCCAGCAGCCCGACCCTACAGGTCGCGGGCGGCTACACCTTC. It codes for CASSPTLQVAGGYTF. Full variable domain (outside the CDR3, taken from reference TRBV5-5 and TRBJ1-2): DAGVTQSPTHLIKTRGQQVTLRCSPISGHKSVSWYQQVLGQGPQFIFQYYEKEERGRGNFPDRFSARQFPNYSSELNVNALLLGDSALYLCASSPTLQVAGGYTFGSGTRLTVV.